The 20 T cell receptor beta chains below come from one sample, sequenced in a study of control samples from healthy donors and cancer patients. The repertoire was sequenced with immunoSEQ multiplex PCR; TCRdb's copy has only in-frame clones and lacks some. The sample holds 150,000 to 200,000 clones, roughly nine tenths seen once. Sequencing was performed on blood. Every receptor here comes from a man under 40 in good health.

The rearrangement links TRBV19 to TRBJ2-3, with a weak D call TRBD1 (6 bases). The germline V gene has CDR1 LNHDA and CDR2 SQIVND (reference sequence). With 5 bases removed from V and 2 bases from J, the gap between germline ends came to 17 bases. CDR3 length equals 16 residues. The CDR3 DNA reads TGTGCCAGTAGTGGGACGGGACATCCTTCCACAGATACGCAGTATTTT. Protein sequence: CASSGTGHPSTDTQYF. The whole variable domain, remainder taken from reference TRBV19 and TRBJ2-3, is DGGITQSPKYLFRKEGQNVTLSCEQNLNHDAMYWYRQDPGQGLRLIYYSQIVNDFQKGDIAEGYSVSREKKESFPLTVTSAQKNPTAFYLCASSGTGHPSTDTQYFGPGTRLTVL.

This clone showed up many times. The chain carries TRBV27 and TRBJ1-3; weak D call: TRBD1 (5 bases). Germline-derived CDR1 and CDR2 are MNHEY and SMNVEV (reference sequence). Trimming removed 2 bases at V and 0 bases at J, with 17 bases between. The CDR3 is made up of 18 amino acids. Written as DNA, the CDR3 is TGTGCCAGCAGTTTAGGCTGGCCGGGGCCAAACTCTGGAAACACCATATATTTT. Amino acids: CASSLGWPGPNSGNTIYF.

The V gene is TRBV28, the J gene TRBJ2-1; TRBD1 matches 9 bases. V trimming: 5 bases; J trimming: 6 bases; junction bases outside the gene matches: 8. The germline V gene has CDR1 MDHEN and CDR2 SYDVKM. The CDR3 is 15 residues long. The CDR3 nucleotides read TGTGCCAGCAGTACACCGGGACAGGGTCGCAATGAGCAGTTCTTC. Translation gives CASSTPGQGRNEQFF.

The CDR3 coding sequence is TGCAGTGCTAGTTGGCTAGCGGGGTCCTACGAGCAGTACTTC. It yields the protein CSASWLAGSYEQYF. The gene calls are TRBV20-1 and TRBJ2-7; 9 bases are a match to TRBD2. Trimming at V came to 3 bases and at J to 1 base, leaving 4 bases not matched to a gene. The CDR3 extends over 14 amino acids. Germline CDR1 is DFQATT and CDR2 is SNEGSKA (reference sequence).

This clone was seen only once. J is TRBJ2-3 and V is TRBV23-1; 7 bases fit TRBD1. TRBV23-1 is given ORF status, its function remaining uncertain. This CDR3 has 17 amino acids. V was pared by 0 bases and J by 0 bases, with 6 bases of the junction left unmatched. Written as DNA, the CDR3 is TGCGCCAGCAGTCAATCGGGAAGGGACAGTAGCACAGATACGCAGTATTTT. This gives the protein CASSQSGRDSSTDTQYF.

The chain is built from TRBV5-1 and TRBJ1-2; 8 bases line up with TRBD1. The CDR3 is 15 amino acids. CDR1 and CDR2 (germline): SGHRS, YFSETQ. J was trimmed by 4 bases and V by 0 bases; bases with no gene match: 5. Here the CDR3 reads CASSLGTGSGYGYTF. The CDR3 DNA reads TGCGCCAGCAGCTTGGGGACAGGGAGTGGCTATGGCTACACCTTC.

This chain links TRBV2 with TRBJ1-2; D remains unclear. Germline V gives CDR1 SNHLY, CDR2 FYNNEI. Trimming removed 2 bases at V and 6 bases at J, with 19 bases between. The CDR3 contains 16 residues. The CDR3 coding sequence is TGTGCCAGCAGTGAAAGGTCGAGCAAGGGCGGTGATGGCTACACCTTC. Translation: CASSERSSKGGDGYTF.

This clone was seen a single time. This chain joins TRBV25-1 and TRBJ1-2; D remains ambiguous. The CDR3 length is 14 residues. CDR1 and CDR2 from the germline V gene are MGHDK and SYGVNS. Trimming cost V 4 bases and J 8 bases, with 17 bases left between them. The CDR3 is CASSVDGLPRGYTF. In DNA, the CDR3 is TGTGCCAGCAGTGTGGACGGACTTCCTCGGGGCTACACCTTC.

The rearrangement uses TRBV5-4 and TRBJ2-2; tentatively, D is TRBD1 (6 bases). The V and J ends lost 3 bases and 6 bases respectively, with 12 bases between them. Germline CDR1 SGHNT, CDR2 YYREEE (reference sequence). The CDR3 has 14 amino acids. In DNA, the CDR3 is TGTGCCAGCAGCTCCGGTTGGGGGCCCGGGGAGCTGTTTTTT. Translation gives CASSSGWGPGELFF.

This rearrangement joins TRBV28 to TRBJ1-5; 8 bases map to TRBD1. The germline gives CDR1 MDHEN, CDR2 SYDVKM. Unmatched junction bases numbered 8, after V lost 4 bases and J lost 3 bases. This CDR3 is built from 16 residues. The CDR3 DNA sequence: TGTGCCAGCAGTTGGACAGGGTACGGATACAATCAGCCCCAGCATTTT. This translates into CASSWTGYGYNQPQHF.

The V and J genes are TRBV12-1 and TRBJ1-2; the table gives TRBD1 as D, unverified against the DNA. TRBV12-1 is termed a pseudogene. The CDR3 runs 15 residues. The DNA for the CDR3 is TGTGCCAGCATCCAGGACCGCAGGGATTTCTATGGCTACACCTTC. This translates into CASIQDRRDFYGYTF.

This clone was picked up a small number of times. The rearrangement links TRBV6-6 to TRBJ2-7; 12 nucleotides agree with TRBD1. This CDR3 is built from 15 residues. V shed 9 bases, J shed 5 bases, and the junction held 11 bases outside the gene matches. Germline-derived CDR1 and CDR2 are MNHNY and SVGAGI (reference sequence). The CDR3 DNA follows: TGTGCCAGTTCCCCGGGACAGGGGGCTTTCGACGAGCAGTACTTC. Its protein product is CASSPGQGAFDEQYF.

V and J are TRBV5-4 and TRBJ2-2; 9 bases fit TRBD1. Per the germline V gene, CDR1 is SGHNT and CDR2 is YYREEE (reference sequence). The CDR3 length is 16 residues. Losses at the gene ends were 9 bases for V and 3 bases for J; bases not matched to a gene: 12. CDR3 loop: CATSPRDRAYTGELFF. The CDR3 DNA reads as TGTGCCACTAGCCCCCGGGACAGGGCTTACACCGGGGAGCTGTTTTTT.

The V and J genes are TRBV18 and TRBJ1-1; the D is unclear. CDR3 size: 13 residues. The V end was cut by 1 base, the J end by 3 bases, with 6 bases between. Germline CDR1 and CDR2: KGHSH and LQKENI. The CDR3 sequence: CASSPQRDTEAFF. The CDR3 DNA follows: TGTGCCAGCTCACCACAAAGGGACACTGAAGCTTTCTTT.

This chain uses TRBV9 with TRBJ1-3; D is undetermined. The V end was cut by 4 bases, the J end by 3 bases, with 17 bases between. The CDR3 runs to 16 residues. Germline V gene data show CDR1 as SGDLS and CDR2 as YYNGEE. This CDR3 is CASSLISQADGNTIYF. In DNA form, the CDR3 reads TGTGCCAGCAGCCTGATTAGTCAGGCGGATGGAAACACCATATATTTT.

This clone was counted a single time. The chain links TRBV5-4 to TRBJ2-1; D might be TRBD1 (6 bases). The CDR3 length is 17 residues. From germline, CDR1 is SGHNT and CDR2 YYREEE (reference sequence). Deletions cut 3 bases from V and 0 bases from J, with 16 bases between. CDR3 protein: CASSSRTGIGSYNEQFF. CDR3 nucleotides: TGTGCCAGCAGCTCTAGAACAGGGATCGGCTCCTACAATGAGCAGTTCTTC. Based on the CDR3 plus reference TRBV5-4 and TRBJ2-1, the full variable domain is ETGVTQSPTHLIKTRGQQVTLRCSSQSGHNTVSWYQQALGQGPQFIFQYYREEENGRGNFPPRFSGLQFPNYSSELNVNALELDDSALYLCASSSRTGIGSYNEQFFGPGTRLTVL.

This chain links TRBV6-5 with TRBJ2-1; 7 nucleotides match TRBD1. The V and J ends lost 4 bases and 0 bases, in that order; junction bases with no gene match: 3. Germline lookup yields CDR1 MNHEY and CDR2 SVGAGI. The CDR3 consists of 15 residues. The CDR3 nucleotides read TGTGCCAGCAGTTCCCGACAGGGCTCCTACAATGAGCAGTTCTTC. The encoded protein is CASSSRQGSYNEQFF.

The chain's CDR3 is CASSLDLTYEQYF. CDR3 in DNA: TGCGCCAGCAGCTTGGACCTTACCTACGAGCAGTACTTC. The gene calls are TRBV5-1 and TRBJ2-7; no clear D gene. This CDR3 is 13 amino acids long. Germline CDR1 and CDR2: SGHRS and YFSETQ. Trimming took off 0 bases at V and 2 bases at J, with 6 bases between the two ends.

V gene TRBV19 combines with J gene TRBJ2-1; D may be TRBD1 or TRBD2 (6 bases each). V was pared by 2 bases and J by 7 bases, with 12 bases between. CDR3 length equals 14 residues. Germline V gives CDR1 LNHDA, CDR2 SQIVND (reference sequence). This CDR3 is CASSIKTGRNEQFF. CDR3 in DNA: TGTGCCAGTAGTATAAAAACAGGGAGGAATGAGCAGTTCTTC.

V gene TRBV6-1 combines with J gene TRBJ1-4; no definite D call. Trimming cost V 0 bases and J 6 bases, with 14 bases left between them. The CDR3 runs to 16 residues. Germline-derived CDR1 and CDR2 are MNHNS and SASEGT. The DNA for the CDR3 is TGTGCCAGCAGTGAAGCGGTAGGACTCCGGGATGAAAAACTGTTTTTT. This gives the protein CASSEAVGLRDEKLFF.